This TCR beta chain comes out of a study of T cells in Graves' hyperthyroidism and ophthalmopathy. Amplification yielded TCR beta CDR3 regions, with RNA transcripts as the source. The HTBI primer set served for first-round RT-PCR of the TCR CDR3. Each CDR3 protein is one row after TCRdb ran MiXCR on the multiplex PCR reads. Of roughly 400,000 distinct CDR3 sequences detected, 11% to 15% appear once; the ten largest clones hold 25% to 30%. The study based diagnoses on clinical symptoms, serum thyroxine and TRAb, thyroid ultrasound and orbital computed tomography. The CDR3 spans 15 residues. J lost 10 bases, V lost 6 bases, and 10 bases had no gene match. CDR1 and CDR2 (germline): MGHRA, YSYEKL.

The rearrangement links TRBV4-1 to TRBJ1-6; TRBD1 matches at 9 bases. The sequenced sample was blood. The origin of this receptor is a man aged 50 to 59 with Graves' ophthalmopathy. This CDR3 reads CASRPQQGAGSPLHF. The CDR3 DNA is TGCGCCAGCAGACCCCAACAGGGGGCTGGATCACCCCTCCACTTT.